The clone carrying this TCR beta chain was found a few times. This record belongs to a study of blood T cell repertoires in COVID-19. Study-level background: Samples came from the United States, Italy and Spain, spanning acute and convalescent COVID-19. T cells, B-cell-depleted T cells, or PBMCs supplied cDNA or gDNA.

In the study's own analysis: Estimation of nucleated cell counts was performed using reference gene primer amplification. Generated by immunoSEQ multiplex PCR, the TCRdb table keeps only in-frame clones and is missing some. For V, J and clone size, that table is used; D and trimming come from the DNA. The sample lists under 75,000 clones, approximately 89% occurring once. Sequenced sample: peripheral blood. The receptor comes from a human donor in a cohort sampled during active COVID-19.

The CDR3 loop reads CASSRRDRGYEQFF. The CDR3 nucleotides read TGTGCCAGCAGCCGCCGGGACAGGGGCTATGAGCAGTTCTTC. The rearrangement uses TRBV7-9 and TRBJ2-1, with 10 bases that match TRBD1. Germline loops: CDR1 SEHNR, CDR2 FQNEAQ (reference sequence). This CDR3 is built from 14 residues. V was pared by 5 bases and J by 8 bases, with 6 bases of the junction left unmatched.